The 13 T cell receptor beta chains reported below all come from one sample, sequenced in a study of B cell selection in AIRE deficiency. CD4+CD127+ cells were sorted as the conventional CD4 T cells. Libraries were prepared by immunoSEQ multiplex PCR; TCRdb keeps only in-frame clonotypes and omits some of them. Of fewer than 30,000 clones in the sample, just under 97% were seen once. Sequencing used conventional CD4+ T cells sorted from PBMCs. The receptors come from a human donor with AIRE deficiency.

The CDR3 DNA reads as TGTGCCAGCAGCCCCGACAGGGGCGGCCACACTGAAGCTTTCTTT. This encodes CASSPDRGGHTEAFF. The rearrangement joins TRBV7-2 to TRBJ1-1, with TRBD1 matching 8 bases. The CDR3 has 15 amino acids. Looked up from germline, CDR1 is SGHTA and CDR2 is FQGNSA. The J segment lost 3 bases and the V segment lost 5 bases, leaving 8 bases of the junction unmatched. The variable domain in full, with the rest retrieved from reference TRBV7-2 and TRBJ1-1, is GAGVSQSPSNKVTEKGKDVELRCDPISGHTALYWYRQSLGQGLEFLIYFQGNSAPDKSGLPSDRFSAERTGGSVSTLTIQRTQQEDSAVYLCASSPDRGGHTEAFFGQGTRLTVV.

The chain has TRBV27 and TRBJ1-2; D possibly corresponds to TRBD1 (6 bases). The CDR3 sequence is 16 residues long. Trimming shortened V by 6 bases and J by 8 bases, and 25 bases separated the two germline ends. Germline V lookup: CDR1 MNHEY, CDR2 SMNVEV (reference sequence). CDR3 in amino acids: CASSSWEYREIRGYTF. As DNA, the CDR3 is TGTGCCAGCAGCTCATGGGAGTACAGGGAGATCAGGGGCTACACCTTC.

The chain joins TRBV7-2 to TRBJ2-1; 12 nucleotides line up with TRBD2. The CDR3 contains 15 residues. J lost 7 bases, V lost 5 bases, and 6 bases had no gene match. Germline CDR1 is SGHTA and CDR2 is FQGNSA. The CDR3 is CASSMTSGSWNEQFF. CDR3 sequence (DNA): TGTGCCAGCAGCATGACTAGCGGGAGTTGGAATGAGCAGTTCTTC. The full variable domain, its missing parts supplied by reference TRBV7-2 and TRBJ2-1, is GAGVSQSPSNKVTEKGKDVELRCDPISGHTALYWYRQSLGQGLEFLIYFQGNSAPDKSGLPSDRFSAERTGGSVSTLTIQRTQQEDSAVYLCASSMTSGSWNEQFFGPGTRLTVL.

The table lists this clone with a count of one. The J gene is TRBJ2-4, the V gene TRBV20-1; D remains unclear. CDR1 is DFQATT and CDR2 is SNEGSKA in the germline V gene (reference sequence). The CDR3 sequence is 10 residues long. V lost 3 bases, J lost 7 bases, and 4 bases lay in between. The CDR3 loop reads CSASGNIQYF. The CDR3 nucleotides are TGCAGTGCTAGCGGGAACATTCAGTACTTC.

This rearrangement joins TRBV7-3 to TRBJ2-3; 10 bases agree with TRBD2. The CDR3 runs 15 residues. The V gene's germline CDR1 is SGHTA and CDR2 FQGTGA. Trimming at V came to 5 bases and at J to 7 bases, leaving 9 bases not matched to a gene. The CDR3, as DNA: TGTGCCAGCAGCCAACTAGCGGGATGGGGGAATACGCAGTATTTT. Its protein product is CASSQLAGWGNTQYF.

This clone was observed once. DNA of the CDR3: TGCGCCAGCAGCCAAGATCCATACGGGGTCTCCTACGAGCAGTACTTC. This translates into CASSQDPYGVSYEQYF. This chain joins TRBV4-3 and TRBJ2-7, with D possibly being TRBD2 (5 bases). The CDR3 is 16 residues long. Germline assignment: CDR1 LGHNA and CDR2 YSLEER. Trimming pared 0 bases from V and 0 bases from J, leaving 12 bases between.

The chain uses TRBV27 and TRBJ2-7, with 10 bases lining up with TRBD1. The V gene end was trimmed by 6 bases and the J gene end by 3 bases; junction bases not matched to a gene: 8. The CDR3 is 15 residues long. Per germline, CDR1 MNHEY and CDR2 SMNVEV (reference sequence). The CDR3, as DNA: TGTGCCAGCAGCTCCCGGACAGGGGGGGTCTACGAGCAGTACTTC. Residues: CASSSRTGGVYEQYF.

The rearrangement joins TRBV6-5 to TRBJ1-1; D not certain. Trimming took off 5 bases at V and 4 bases at J, with 8 bases between the two ends. From germline, CDR1 is MNHEY and CDR2 SVGAGI. The CDR3 is 12 residues long. The DNA of the CDR3 is TGTGCCAGCAGTGGCATAGGCACTGAAGCTTTCTTT. Translation: CASSGIGTEAFF.

This chain links TRBV2 with TRBJ1-4; tentatively, D is TRBD1 (5 bases). V was clipped by 6 bases and J by 6 bases, with 17 bases between them. The CDR3 totals 15 residues. Germline V lookup: CDR1 SNHLY, CDR2 FYNNEI. The CDR3 bases are TGTGCCAGCAGGGCCCAGGGTAATCGGGATGAAAAACTGTTTTTT. Translation gives CASRAQGNRDEKLFF.

The gene calls are TRBV7-2 and TRBJ2-2; the D gene is possibly TRBD2 (5 bases). The CDR3 loop spans 16 amino acids. Between the trimmed V and J ends, which lost 0 bases and 4 bases, there was a span of 12 bases. CDR1 and CDR2 (germline): SGHTA, FQGNSA. The CDR3 coding sequence is TGTGCCAGCAGCTTAGCGGGTGTGACTATCACCGGGGAGCTGTTTTTT. Its translation is CASSLAGVTITGELFF.

The chain uses TRBV7-2 and TRBJ2-3; D is unresolved. The CDR3 loop spans 14 amino acids. V lost 2 bases and J 5 bases, leaving 11 bases between the germline ends. Germline CDR1 SGHTA, CDR2 FQGNSA. CDR3 sequence reads: CASSLSWWGDTQYF. The CDR3 coding sequence is TGTGCCAGCAGCTTATCATGGTGGGGAGATACGCAGTATTTT.

The V call is TRBV7-9, the J call TRBJ2-7, with TRBD1 matching 7 bases. With V trimmed by 5 bases and J by 4 bases, 8 bases remained unmatched. CDR1 is SEHNR and CDR2 is FQNEAQ in the germline V gene (reference sequence). The CDR3 spans 14 residues. The CDR3 region has the DNA TGTGCCAGCAGCCCCGGGACAGCGACTTACGAGCAGTACTTC. It is translated as CASSPGTATYEQYF.

The DNA for the CDR3 is TGTGCCAGCAGCTCGGGACTAGCGGCTTACAATGAGCAGTTCTTC. The encoded protein is CASSSGLAAYNEQFF. The chain combines TRBV7-3 with TRBJ2-1, with 11 bases aligning to TRBD2. CDR1 and CDR2 from the germline V gene are SGHTA and FQGTGA. The ends lost 4 bases at V and 4 bases at J; junction bases unmatched: 3. CDR3 length: 15 residues.